Following are 19 T cell receptor beta chains from one sample sequenced in a study of shared clonotypes between healthy human individuals. Produced via immunoSEQ multiplex PCR; TCRdb's table is partial and in-frame only. The profile shows over a million clones, around three quarters of them singletons. Sample: memory CD4+ T cells from PBMCs. Subset noted: CD45RA-negative fraction. Every receptor here comes from a man between 18 and 35 years old in good health. Some clones in this sample may be carry-over from other donors' samples.

This clone has only one observation. The V call is TRBV9, the J call TRBJ1-5; a possible D gene is TRBD1 (5 bases). Germline-derived CDR1 and CDR2 are SGDLS and YYNGEE. There are 12 residues in the CDR3. V was shortened by 7 bases and J by 9 bases, with 14 bases between the two germline ends. The CDR3 bases are TGTGCCAGCGGCCCCAACGGGGGGCCCCAGCATTTT. Translated: CASGPNGGPQHF.

This chain connects TRBV7-9 to TRBJ2-2; D not resolved. The germline CDR1 and CDR2 sequences are SEHNR and FQNEAQ (reference sequence). The CDR3 is 15 residues long. The ends were cut back, 2 bases at V and 2 bases at J, with 9 bases in the middle. The chain's CDR3 is CASSLLSANTGELFF. The CDR3, as DNA: TGTGCCAGCAGCTTATTGTCAGCAAACACCGGGGAGCTGTTTTTT.

The gene calls are TRBV2 and TRBJ2-1; D is perhaps TRBD2 (5 bases). Germline V gene sequence: CDR1 SNHLY, CDR2 FYNNEI. Trimming took off 4 bases at V and 9 bases at J, with 10 bases between the two ends. This CDR3 is built from 12 residues. CDR3 sequence: CASSVRGSEQFF. In DNA, the CDR3 is TGTGCCAGCAGTGTTAGAGGGAGTGAGCAGTTCTTC.

This clone was observed a single time. The V gene is TRBV7-9, the J gene TRBJ2-1; TRBD1 is a possible D gene (8 bases). The V gene's germline CDR1 is SEHNR and CDR2 FQNEAQ (reference sequence). Trimming shortened V by 1 base and J by 12 bases, and 19 bases separated the two germline ends. The CDR3 loop spans 15 amino acids. The CDR3 protein is CASSLGQAGQDVQFF. The DNA for the CDR3 is TGTGCCAGCAGCTTAGGGCAAGCGGGACAGGATGTGCAGTTCTTC.

This chain connects TRBV19 to TRBJ1-4; no firm D call. Germline assignment: CDR1 LNHDA and CDR2 SQIVND (reference sequence). This CDR3 is 14 amino acids long. Trimming removed 7 bases from V and 8 bases from J, with 17 bases in between. The chain's CDR3 is CASNPSTGGEKLFF. The CDR3 region has the DNA TGTGCCAGTAACCCTTCAACTGGCGGAGAAAAACTGTTTTTT.

This clone was observed a single time. The chain uses TRBV6-7 and TRBJ1-2, with unresolved D. TRBV6-7 is an ORF, with its function uncertain. This CDR3 spans 13 amino acids. V shed 2 bases and J shed 4 bases, with 8 bases lying between them. CDR3 sequence: CASSYGVGYGYTF. CDR3 sequence (DNA): TGTGCCAGCAGTTACGGCGTAGGCTATGGCTACACCTTC.

V is TRBV6-6 and J is TRBJ1-1; D gene uncertain. The CDR3 is made up of 13 amino acids. V was cut by 6 bases and J by 4 bases, with 12 bases left in between. CDR1 and CDR2 from the germline V gene are MNHNY and SVGAGI (reference sequence). The CDR3 DNA follows: TGTGCCAGCAGGCCAGACGAGCGCACTGAAGCTTTCTTT. Its translation: CASRPDERTEAFF.

This clone has a handful of counts. This chain uses TRBV13 with TRBJ2-2; TRBD2 is a possible D gene (6 bases). The germline V gene has CDR1 PRHDT and CDR2 FYEKMQ (reference sequence). There are 15 residues in the CDR3. V was cut by 5 bases and J by 7 bases, with 17 bases left in between. As DNA, the CDR3 is TGTGCCAGCAGCGGTCCTCAGCGGGTGAACGGGGAGCTGTTTTTT. Amino acid sequence: CASSGPQRVNGELFF.

This chain uses TRBV5-4 with TRBJ1-2, with 9 bases lining up with TRBD1. The CDR3 is 14 residues long. V was pared by 4 bases and J by 6 bases, with 7 bases of the junction left unmatched. Germline values: CDR1 SGHNT, CDR2 YYREEE (reference sequence). CDR3 DNA sequence: TGTGCCAGCAGCACCCCAAGGACAGGGGATGGCTACACCTTC. It is translated as CASSTPRTGDGYTF.

The chain recombines TRBV4-1 with TRBJ2-5, with 13 bases matching TRBD2. The germline V gene has CDR1 MGHRA and CDR2 YSYEKL. The V gene end was trimmed by 4 bases and the J gene end by 4 bases; junction bases not matched to a gene: 3. CDR3 length: 15 residues. The CDR3 bases are TGCGCCAGCAGCCGACTAGCGGGGGGCGTAGAGACCCAGTACTTC. This codes for CASSRLAGGVETQYF.

This clone was observed a handful of times. The same CDR3 arises from other DNA sequences in this sample as well. V gene TRBV7-2 combines with J gene TRBJ1-1; no reliable D call. The germline gives CDR1 SGHTA, CDR2 FQGNSA. V gave up 4 bases and J gave up 2 bases, with 8 bases separating them. CDR3 length: 13 amino acids. Written as DNA, the CDR3 is TGTGCCAGCAGCTCCCAGCCTAACACTGAAGCTTTCTTT. It codes for CASSSQPNTEAFF. The variable domain in full, completed from reference TRBV7-2 and TRBJ1-1, reads GAGVSQSPSNKVTEKGKDVELRCDPISGHTALYWYRQSLGQGLEFLIYFQGNSAPDKSGLPSDRFSAERTGGSVSTLTIQRTQQEDSAVYLCASSSQPNTEAFFGQGTRLTVV.

The CDR3 loop is CASSLNRGGNQPQHF. Here the CDR3 DNA reads TGTGCCAGCTCACTTAACAGGGGTGGCAATCAGCCCCAGCATTTT. The chain joins TRBV18 to TRBJ1-5; 7 bases align to TRBD1. The CDR3 length is 15 residues. The trim removed 4 bases at V and 2 bases at J, leaving 5 bases unmatched. Germline-derived CDR1 and CDR2 are KGHSH and LQKENI.

The chain links TRBV13 to TRBJ1-2; D call uncertain. Germline lookup yields CDR1 PRHDT and CDR2 FYEKMQ (reference sequence). The CDR3 is 13 amino acids. V lost 0 bases and J 8 bases, leaving 10 bases between the germline ends. The CDR3 sequence is CASSLGARTGYTF. In nucleotides, the CDR3 is TGTGCCAGCAGCTTAGGCGCTCGAACCGGCTACACCTTC.

The chain combines TRBV7-6 with TRBJ2-1; D is undetermined. This CDR3 has 13 residues. Trimming took 0 bases from V and 8 from J, leaving 8 bases between them. Germline V gene data show CDR1 as SGHVS and CDR2 as FNYEAQ. Here the CDR3 reads CASSLALSYEQFF. The CDR3 DNA reads as TGTGCCAGCAGCTTAGCGTTGAGTTATGAGCAGTTCTTC.

This clone occurred once. The V and J genes are TRBV7-9 and TRBJ2-1; 10 nucleotides line up with TRBD1. V trimming: 5 bases; J trimming: 2 bases; junction bases outside the gene matches: 9. Germline V lookup: CDR1 SEHNR, CDR2 FQNEAQ (reference sequence). The CDR3 is made up of 17 amino acids. CDR3 DNA sequence: TGTGCCAGCAGCGATTACCGGGACAGGGGCACCTACAATGAGCAGTTCTTC. Protein sequence: CASSDYRDRGTYNEQFF.

The V and J genes are TRBV4-1 and TRBJ1-1; tentatively, D is TRBD1 (5 bases). CDR1 is MGHRA and CDR2 is YSYEKL in the germline V gene. The V end was cut by 2 bases, the J end by 5 bases, with 12 bases between. The CDR3 runs 14 residues. In DNA, the CDR3 is TGCGCCAGCAGCCAACCGGGACGGACGACTGAAGCTTTCTTT. Translation gives CASSQPGRTTEAFF.

This clone was seen just once. The chain employs TRBV5-4 and TRBJ2-7; the match to TRBD2 covers 9 bases. With 0 bases clipped from V and 4 bases from J, the junction kept 8 bases outside the gene matches. CDR1 and CDR2 (germline): SGHNT, YYREEE (reference sequence). CDR3 length: 16 residues. The CDR3 sequence is CASSLARGGRAYEQYF. As DNA, the CDR3 is TGTGCCAGCAGCTTGGCGAGGGGCGGGAGGGCTTACGAGCAGTACTTC.

Comment on this clone: The same CDR3 can be traced to other DNA sequences in this sample. The chain recombines TRBV5-1 with TRBJ2-7, with D possibly being TRBD1 or TRBD2 (5 bases each). Germline V gives CDR1 SGHRS, CDR2 YFSETQ. The CDR3 totals 15 residues. V was trimmed by 1 base and J by 0 bases, leaving 11 bases between them. DNA for the CDR3: TGCGCCAGCAGCTTGTCTGGGGGTAGCTCCTACGAGCAGTACTTC. Translation gives CASSLSGGSSYEQYF.

The chain recombines TRBV27 with TRBJ2-3, with a tentative D call TRBD1 (6 bases). The CDR3 is 17 amino acids. Per germline, CDR1 MNHEY and CDR2 SMNVEV (reference sequence). Trimming took 2 bases from V and 4 from J, leaving 19 bases between them. CDR3 nucleotide sequence: TGTGCCAGCAGTTTAAGGTTGACCGGGACATCCGCAGATACGCAGTATTTT. Translating it yields CASSLRLTGTSADTQYF.